A single sample gave rise to the 24 T cell receptor beta chains below, sequenced in a study of T-cell memory formation after mild COVID-19. TCRdb reanalysed the 5' RACE reads using MiXCR and keeps one entry per CDR3 protein. The table includes under 200,000 distinct CDR3 sequences, 11% detected once. The sample consisted of PBMCs or a T cell subset sorted from them (not recorded which). The receptors were sampled from a man younger than 30 who had mild COVID-19 (a few samples of this study predate the infection). Cell type and time point are not known.

The V call is TRBV4-3, the J call TRBJ1-2; D gene ambiguous. CDR3 length equals 15 residues. The germline V and J ends were trimmed by 0 bases and 4 bases, with 12 bases remaining between them. Germline lookup yields CDR1 LGHNA and CDR2 YSLEER. The CDR3 reads CASSQENTAPYGYTF. DNA for the CDR3: TGCGCCAGCAGCCAAGAAAATACAGCACCCTATGGCTACACCTTC.

The chain joins TRBV6-5 to TRBJ1-6; 7 bases are a match to TRBD1. Germline V gene data show CDR1 as MNHEY and CDR2 as SVGAGI. The V segment lost 5 bases and the J segment 12 bases; nucleotides outside the gene matches: 7. There are 13 residues in the CDR3. The CDR3 coding sequence is TGTGCCAGCAGTCAGCACAGGGGTGGACCCCTCCACTTT. It specifies CASSQHRGGPLHF.

The chain is built from TRBV20-1 and TRBJ2-2; TRBD1 matches 7 bases. This CDR3 comprises 13 residues. With V trimmed by 5 bases and J by 1 base, 1 base remained unmatched. Germline V gives CDR1 DFQATT, CDR2 SNEGSKA (reference sequence). CDR3 loop: CSARQGNTGELFF. For the CDR3, the DNA is TGCAGTGCTCGACAGGGGAACACCGGGGAGCTGTTTTTT.

At least ten counts were recorded for this clonotype. CDR3 region: CASSPHDRAGNSPLHF. The CDR3 region has the DNA TGTGCCAGCAGCCCACACGACAGGGCAGGCAATTCACCCCTCCACTTT. This sequence joins TRBV7-9 and TRBJ1-6, with TRBD1 identical over 7 bases. CDR1 is SEHNR and CDR2 is FQNEAQ in the germline V gene (reference sequence). V was clipped by 5 bases and J by 7 bases; unmatched bases: 11. The CDR3 is 16 amino acids. Based on the CDR3 plus reference TRBV7-9 and TRBJ1-6, the full variable domain is DTGVSQNPRHKITKRGQNVTFRCDPISEHNRLYWYRQTLGQGPEFLTYFQNEAQLEKSRLLSDRFSAERPKGSFSTLEIQRTEQGDSAMYLCASSPHDRAGNSPLHFGNGTRLTVT.

The CDR3 DNA follows: TGTGCCAGCAGCGTAGCGGGGAATACAGATACGCAGTATTTT. Amino acid sequence: CASSVAGNTDTQYF. This chain connects TRBV9 to TRBJ2-3; TRBD2 might be the D (5 bases). The CDR3 consists of 14 residues. Germline V gene data show CDR1 as SGDLS and CDR2 as YYNGEE. The germline V and J ends were trimmed by 0 bases and 3 bases, with 8 bases remaining between them.

This clonotype was seen more than once but under ten times. The chain links TRBV25-1 to TRBJ2-5, with D hard to call. Trimming removed 6 bases at V and 0 bases at J, with 8 bases between. The CDR3 covers 13 residues. Germline V CDR1 and CDR2: MGHDK, SYGVNS. The CDR3 region has the DNA TGTGCCAGCAGGTGGGATAACCAAGAGACCCAGTACTTC. As protein: CASRWDNQETQYF.

This clonotype turned up a few times. The CDR3 reads CASSPGAGFNYGYTF. DNA for the CDR3: TGTGCCAGCAGCCCCGGCGCAGGATTTAACTATGGCTACACCTTC. The chain joins TRBV7-9 to TRBJ1-2; D is ambiguous. The CDR3 is 15 residues long. V lost 5 bases to trimming and J lost 1 base, with 14 bases between them. Per the germline V gene, CDR1 is SEHNR and CDR2 is FQNEAQ (reference sequence).

The sample holds many counts of this clonotype. This chain uses TRBV24-1 with TRBJ1-5; 8 bases match TRBD1. Losses at the gene ends were 10 bases for V and 3 bases for J; bases not matched to a gene: 4. The CDR3 sequence is 13 residues long. The germline V gene has CDR1 KGHDR and CDR2 SFDVKD. This CDR3 is CATQQGDNQPQHF. As DNA, the CDR3 is TGTGCCACGCAACAGGGGGACAATCAGCCCCAGCATTTT.

This clonotype was seen at least ten times. This chain connects TRBV5-1 to TRBJ2-5, with 9 bases lining up with TRBD2. V was clipped by 4 bases and J by 7 bases; unmatched bases: 8. This CDR3 has 14 amino acids. Germline-derived CDR1 and CDR2 are SGHRS and YFSETQ. The CDR3 spells CASSVAGVEGTQYF. The CDR3 DNA is TGCGCCAGCAGCGTAGCGGGGGTAGAGGGGACCCAGTACTTC.

This clonotype was detected only a few times. CDR3 sequence (DNA): TGTGCCAGCAGTTCCTGGACTAGCGGGACCTACGAGCAGTACTTC. Its translation is CASSSWTSGTYEQYF. V gene TRBV6-5 combines with J gene TRBJ2-7, with 12 nucleotides matching TRBD2. Trimming cost V 4 bases and J 2 bases; bases outside gene matches: 3. The germline gives CDR1 MNHEY, CDR2 SVGAGI. This CDR3 has 15 residues.

This clonotype has a handful of counts. The V call is TRBV4-3, the J call TRBJ2-5; the D gene is possibly TRBD1 (5 bases). Germline loops: CDR1 LGHNA, CDR2 YSLEER. This CDR3 region has 15 residues. The V end lost 2 bases, the J end lost 0 bases, and 10 bases lay between the germline ends. Written as DNA, the CDR3 is TGCGCCAGCAGCCAAAACGGACAAAACCAAGAGACCCAGTACTTC. Translated: CASSQNGQNQETQYF.

This clonotype was found many times. V usage is TRBV12-3 or TRBV12-4 and J usage is TRBJ2-7; perhaps TRBD1 as D (6 bases). V was pared by 5 bases and J by 1 base, with 12 bases between. The CDR3 sequence is 14 residues long. This chain's CDR3 is CASSQQGISYEQYF. Written as DNA, the CDR3 is TGTGCCAGCAGTCAACAGGGTATATCCTACGAGCAGTACTTC.

The gene calls are TRBV2 and TRBJ1-1; D is undetermined. The CDR3 contains 14 residues. V gave up 5 bases and J gave up 3 bases, with 13 bases separating them. Germline loops: CDR1 SNHLY, CDR2 FYNNEI. The CDR3 nucleotides read TGTGCCAGCAGTCTGACTTCGGGGTACACTGAAGCTTTCTTT. Protein product: CASSLTSGYTEAFF.

This clonotype turned up a few times. The chain couples TRBV15 to TRBJ1-5, with TRBD1 as a possible D gene (5 bases). V was pared by 0 bases and J by 1 base, with 10 bases between. The CDR3 covers 16 residues. CDR1 is LNHNV and CDR2 is YYDKDF in the germline V gene (reference sequence). The CDR3 DNA reads as TGTGCCACCAGCAGAGATTCAGGGAGAAGCAATCAGCCCCAGCATTTT. It codes for CATSRDSGRSNQPQHF.

V usage is TRBV14 and J usage is TRBJ2-1; unclear D gene. Deletions cut 3 bases from V and 0 bases from J, with 9 bases between. The CDR3 is 15 residues long. CDR1 is SGHDN, CDR2 FVKESK, per germline. In DNA, the CDR3 is TGTGCCAGCAGCCAGATGGGAAGCTCCTACAATGAGCAGTTCTTC. It is translated as CASSQMGSSYNEQFF.

The chain uses TRBV7-9 and TRBJ1-2; D is undetermined. The CDR3 covers 11 residues. Germline CDR1 and CDR2: SEHNR and FQNEAQ (reference sequence). Trimming took off 2 bases at V and 7 bases at J, with 5 bases between the two ends. CDR3 in amino acids: CASSLLSGYTF. The CDR3 DNA reads TGTGCCAGCAGCTTATTGAGTGGCTACACCTTC.

This clonotype was observed a few times. This chain connects TRBV7-2 to TRBJ2-3; D tentatively reads TRBD1 or TRBD2 (5 bases each). The CDR3 length is 15 residues. Trimming stripped 6 bases from V and 2 bases from J, with 15 bases between. CDR1 is SGHTA, CDR2 FQGNSA, per germline. Here the CDR3 reads CASRWTRGVTDTQYF. In nucleotides, the CDR3 is TGTGCCAGCAGATGGACCCGAGGGGTCACAGATACGCAGTATTTT.

This clonotype showed up just a few times. The rearrangement joins TRBV5-8 to TRBJ1-2, with 7 nucleotides matching TRBD1. Per the germline V gene, CDR1 is SGHTS and CDR2 is YDEGEE. The CDR3 loop spans 15 amino acids. Trimming at V came to 7 bases and at J to 4 bases, leaving 13 bases not matched to a gene. CDR3 residues: CASGMGQPSIYGYTF. The CDR3 DNA is TGTGCCAGCGGAATGGGACAGCCCAGCATCTATGGCTACACCTTC.

The CDR3 DNA follows: TGTGCCAGTGCTCTGAGAGGGCAGGGGTCATCAGATACGCAGTATTTT. This codes for CASALRGQGSSDTQYF. J is TRBJ2-3 and V is TRBV19; a possible D gene is TRBD1 (6 bases). CDR1 and CDR2 (germline): LNHDA, SQIVND (reference sequence). The CDR3 is 16 residues long. The V end was cut by 8 bases, the J end by 4 bases, with 22 bases between.

The V and J genes are TRBV6-5 and TRBJ2-1; 8 positions agree with TRBD1. Germline V lookup: CDR1 MNHEY, CDR2 SVGAGI. The CDR3 totals 16 residues. After removal of 7 bases from V and 8 bases from J, the junction contained 16 bases not matched to a gene. Here the CDR3 reads CASTPRQGAIYDEQFF. For the CDR3, the DNA is TGTGCCAGCACCCCGAGGCAGGGGGCTATTTATGATGAGCAGTTCTTC.

The rearrangement links TRBV28 to TRBJ2-1; a possible D gene is TRBD1 (5 bases). Germline-derived CDR1 and CDR2 are MDHEN and SYDVKM. The germline V and J ends were trimmed by 6 bases and 5 bases, with 14 bases remaining between them. The CDR3 has 14 amino acids. The CDR3 coding sequence is TGTGCCAGCAGCTTTTTAGGACACAACAATGAGCAGTTCTTC. Translating it yields CASSFLGHNNEQFF.

This clonotype was found many times. The J gene is TRBJ2-1, the V gene TRBV5-1; tentative D call: TRBD1 (5 bases). The V and J ends lost 0 bases and 9 bases respectively, with 16 bases between them. The CDR3 sequence is 15 residues long. Germline V lookup: CDR1 SGHRS, CDR2 YFSETQ. In DNA form, the CDR3 reads TGCGCCAGCAGCTTGGTCCCCCCCACAGGTACTGAGCAGTTCTTC. It yields the protein CASSLVPPTGTEQFF.

This clonotype was counted only a few times. The gene calls are TRBV7-2 and TRBJ1-5; D gene ambiguous. Germline lookup yields CDR1 SGHTA and CDR2 FQGNSA. The V and J ends lost 3 bases and 7 bases respectively, with 13 bases between them. The CDR3 is made up of 14 amino acids. Here the CDR3 DNA reads TGTGCCAGCAGCTTCTCAGTGGGTCCCCAGCCCCAGCATTTT. Its translation: CASSFSVGPQPQHF.

This clonotype was recorded a few times. The chain uses TRBV12-3 or TRBV12-4 and TRBJ2-5; no reliable D call. CDR3 length: 15 residues. V dropped 5 bases and J dropped 2 bases, with 15 bases sitting between them. CDR3: CASSTRAYQQETQYF. The CDR3 bases are TGTGCCAGCAGTACCCGGGCGTACCAACAAGAGACCCAGTACTTC.